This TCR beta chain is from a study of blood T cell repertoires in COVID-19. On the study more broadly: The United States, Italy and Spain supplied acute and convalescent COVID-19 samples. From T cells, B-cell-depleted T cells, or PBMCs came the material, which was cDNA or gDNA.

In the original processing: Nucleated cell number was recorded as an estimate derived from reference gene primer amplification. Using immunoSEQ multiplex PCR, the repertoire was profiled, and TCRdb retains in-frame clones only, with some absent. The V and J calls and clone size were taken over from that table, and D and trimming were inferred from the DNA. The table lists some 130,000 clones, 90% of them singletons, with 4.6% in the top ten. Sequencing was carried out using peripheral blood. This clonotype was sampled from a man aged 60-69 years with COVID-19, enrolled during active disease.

The CDR3 loop reads CSAETSGENTGELFF. In DNA form, the CDR3 reads TGCAGCGCGGAAACTAGCGGGGAGAACACCGGGGAGCTGTTTTTT. The chain couples TRBV29-1 to TRBJ2-2; 10 bases fit TRBD2. Germline V gene sequence: CDR1 SQVTM, CDR2 ANQGSEA. Losses at the gene ends were 7 bases for V and 1 base for J; bases not matched to a gene: 6. The CDR3 runs to 15 residues.